Below, 27 T cell receptor beta chains from the same sample are listed, as sequenced in a study of blood T cell repertoires in COVID-19. Assay: immunoSEQ multiplex PCR; the TCRdb copy retains only in-frame clones and omits some. The sample consists of more than 95,000 clones, roughly 80% of them appearing once. The sequenced material came from peripheral blood. These TCRs come from a woman older than 75 with active or convalescent COVID-19.

V and J are TRBV24-1 and TRBJ1-2; 7 positions agree with TRBD1. J gave up 8 bases and V 5 bases, and 7 bases lay outside the gene matches. Per the germline V gene, CDR1 is KGHDR and CDR2 is SFDVKD. The CDR3 spans 13 residues. The CDR3 loop is CATSAGTEAGYTF. In DNA, the CDR3 is TGTGCCACCAGTGCCGGGACAGAGGCCGGCTACACCTTC.

CDR3 sequence: CASTGLAGESVIQYF. The CDR3 nucleotides read TGTGCCAGCACCGGACTAGCGGGAGAGTCGGTCATTCAGTACTTC. V is TRBV7-2 and J is TRBJ2-4, with TRBD2 matching over 13 bases. CDR1 and CDR2 from the germline V gene are SGHTA and FQGNSA. CDR3 length equals 15 residues. Trimming removed 7 bases from V and 9 bases from J; junction bases left unmatched: 9.

The chain recombines TRBV6-5 with TRBJ1-6, with D perhaps matching TRBD1 (6 bases). The CDR3 totals 14 residues. The V gene's germline CDR1 is MNHEY and CDR2 SVGAGI. The V gene lost 4 bases and the J gene lost 9 bases, with 13 bases spanning the gap. Here the CDR3 DNA reads TGTGCCAGCAGTTTAGGGGACATGAGTTCACCCCTCCACTTT. It specifies CASSLGDMSSPLHF.

The chain couples TRBV20-1 to TRBJ1-1; D ambiguous. The CDR3 sequence is 11 residues long. Germline loops: CDR1 DFQATT, CDR2 SNEGSKA (reference sequence). The CDR3 DNA is TGCTCCAGCGGGGTTTTATCTGAAGCTTTCTTT. Its translation: CSSGVLSEAFF.

The chain uses TRBV28 and TRBJ1-2; 7 bases are a match to TRBD1. After removal of 6 bases from V and 2 bases from J, the junction contained 6 bases not matched to a gene. Germline CDR1 reads MDHEN; CDR2 reads SYDVKM. The CDR3 totals 14 residues. The CDR3 loop is CASREGQVNYGYTF. CDR3 DNA sequence: TGTGCCAGCAGGGAAGGACAGGTGAACTATGGCTACACCTTC.

V usage is TRBV5-6 and J usage is TRBJ2-7; 8 positions agree with TRBD2. The CDR3 is made up of 15 amino acids. Trimming cost V 4 bases and J 0 bases; bases outside gene matches: 6. Germline assignment: CDR1 SGHDT and CDR2 YYEEEE. The CDR3 DNA is TGTGCCAGCAGCCCGCTAGCGGGCAGCTCCTACGAGCAGTACTTC. Translation gives CASSPLAGSSYEQYF.

This chain links TRBV6-5 with TRBJ2-3; 8 nucleotides line up with TRBD1. V was pared by 5 bases and J by 3 bases, with 7 bases of the junction left unmatched. CDR3 size: 15 residues. Looked up from germline, CDR1 is MNHEY and CDR2 is SVGAGI. CDR3 in DNA: TGTGCCAGCAGTCTACAGGGGGAAAGGACAGATACGCAGTATTTT. This sequence encodes CASSLQGERTDTQYF.

The chain recombines TRBV30 with TRBJ1-1; maybe TRBD1 (6 bases). Trimming took off 1 base at V and 0 bases at J, with 6 bases between the two ends. There are 13 residues in the CDR3. The germline gives CDR1 GTSNPN, CDR2 SVGIG (reference sequence). The CDR3 DNA reads TGTGCCTGGAGTGACAGGGTGAACACTGAAGCTTTCTTT. Translating it yields CAWSDRVNTEAFF.

The chain carries TRBV27 and TRBJ1-4; D is unclear. The CDR3 is made up of 12 amino acids. The V gene lost 6 bases and the J gene lost 8 bases, with 10 bases spanning the gap. Germline CDR1 reads MNHEY; CDR2 reads SMNVEV (reference sequence). CDR3 in amino acids: CASRARYEKLFF. CDR3 coding DNA: TGTGCCAGCAGGGCTCGTTACGAAAAACTGTTTTTT.

The chain links TRBV7-2 to TRBJ1-5; 9 bases agree with TRBD1. From germline, CDR1 is SGHTA and CDR2 FQGNSA. The CDR3 loop spans 18 amino acids. Unmatched junction bases numbered 14, after V lost 4 bases and J lost 4 bases. DNA for the CDR3: TGTGCCAGCAGCTCCACCGTCATATCCGGGACAGGGAATCAGCCCCAGCATTTT. This encodes CASSSTVISGTGNQPQHF.

The CDR3 DNA follows: TGTGCCAGCAGTACACAGACCATGAACACTGAAGCTTTCTTT. Encoded protein: CASSTQTMNTEAFF. V usage is TRBV9 and J usage is TRBJ1-1; no clear D. In germline, CDR1 is SGDLS, CDR2 YYNGEE. Trimming left V 5 bases short and J 0 bases short, with 11 bases between. The CDR3 loop spans 14 amino acids.

The table lists this clone with a few counts. V and J are TRBV19 and TRBJ1-1, with a tentative D call TRBD1 (5 bases). The CDR3 runs to 14 residues. V dropped 5 bases and J dropped 8 bases, with 18 bases sitting between them. Germline lookup yields CDR1 LNHDA and CDR2 SQIVND (reference sequence). This chain's CDR3 is CASSPYDSGGEAFF. The CDR3 nucleotides read TGTGCCAGTAGTCCATACGACTCGGGGGGAGAAGCTTTCTTT.

A single count supports this clone. The genes are TRBV24-1 and TRBJ2-2; 7 positions match TRBD1. Germline V gene data show CDR1 as KGHDR and CDR2 as SFDVKD. The V gene end was trimmed by 7 bases and the J gene end by 5 bases; junction bases not matched to a gene: 9. There are 15 residues in the CDR3. CDR3 in DNA: TGTGCCACCAGATCCAGAGACAGGGATACCGGGGAGCTGTTTTTT. Translating it yields CATRSRDRDTGELFF.

J is TRBJ2-7 and V is TRBV28; D is perhaps TRBD2 (6 bases). The V and J ends lost 7 bases and 3 bases respectively, with 16 bases between them. The CDR3 consists of 14 residues. From germline, CDR1 is MDHEN and CDR2 SYDVKM. The CDR3 loop is CASTVTGGNYEQYF. The CDR3 DNA sequence: TGTGCCAGCACCGTCACCGGGGGAAACTACGAGCAGTACTTC.

V and J are TRBV6-5 and TRBJ2-1; no clear D gene. Germline V CDR1 and CDR2: MNHEY, SVGAGI. Trimming stripped 6 bases from V and 6 bases from J, with 15 bases between. This CDR3 is 14 amino acids long. The CDR3 loop reads CASRRPVVPNEQFF. DNA of the CDR3: TGTGCCAGCAGGCGGCCGGTGGTGCCCAATGAGCAGTTCTTC.

This sequence joins TRBV30 and TRBJ1-5; 12 nucleotides align to TRBD1. Losses at the gene ends were 3 bases for V and 6 bases for J; bases not matched to a gene: 3. Germline V gene lookup returns CDR1 GTSNPN and CDR2 SVGIG (reference sequence). This CDR3 is built from 14 residues. Here the CDR3 reads CAWRGQGAGQPQHF. The CDR3 DNA is TGTGCCTGGAGGGGACAGGGGGCCGGTCAGCCCCAGCATTTT.

This clone was seen once. The chain carries TRBV16 and TRBJ1-2, with 7 bases aligning to TRBD1. Looked up from germline, CDR1 is KGHSY and CDR2 is FQNENV. This CDR3 contains 15 residues. J lost 5 bases, V lost 0 bases, and 6 bases had no gene match. The CDR3 nucleotides are TGTGCCAGCAGCCAATCGTCGGGACAGACATATGGCTACACCTTC. Protein sequence: CASSQSSGQTYGYTF.

This chain connects TRBV5-1 to TRBJ2-7, with 8 positions matching TRBD1. The trim removed 0 bases at V and 3 bases at J, leaving 2 bases unmatched. The CDR3 is made up of 14 amino acids. Germline values: CDR1 SGHRS, CDR2 YFSETQ. The CDR3 loop reads CASSLVGQGYEQYF. The DNA for the CDR3 is TGCGCCAGCAGCTTGGTTGGACAGGGCTACGAGCAGTACTTC.

CDR3 nucleotides: TGTGCCAGCAGGGCCGGGACTAGCGACCTTCAGCAGTTCTTC. It is translated as CASRAGTSDLQQFF. The rearrangement uses TRBV6-5 and TRBJ2-1, with 10 bases aligning to TRBD2. The CDR3 totals 14 residues. CDR1 and CDR2 from the germline V gene are MNHEY and SVGAGI. V dropped 6 bases and J dropped 11; count of bases not matched to a gene: 10.

The chain combines TRBV6-5 with TRBJ2-3; the match to TRBD1 covers 7 bases. Germline V gene lookup returns CDR1 MNHEY and CDR2 SVGAGI. The CDR3 sequence is 15 residues long. V trimming: 2 bases; J trimming: 6 bases; junction bases outside the gene matches: 8. CDR3 sequence reads: CASSYPPGTADTQYF. CDR3 DNA: TGTGCCAGCAGTTACCCTCCCGGGACAGCTGATACGCAGTATTTT.

The chain employs TRBV19 and TRBJ1-4, with 11 bases lining up with TRBD1. The CDR3 extends over 15 amino acids. J lost 7 bases, V lost 4 bases, and 5 bases had no gene match. Germline V CDR1 and CDR2: LNHDA, SQIVND (reference sequence). CDR3 loop: CASSTGQGAGEKLFF. CDR3 coding DNA: TGTGCCAGTAGTACCGGACAGGGGGCCGGTGAAAAACTGTTTTTT.

V gene TRBV9 combines with J gene TRBJ2-5; D may be TRBD1 (6 bases). V was cut by 2 bases and J by 4 bases, with 12 bases left in between. There are 14 residues in the CDR3. The germline V gene encodes CDR1 SGDLS and CDR2 YYNGEE. DNA for the CDR3: TGTGCCAGCAGCGTTCACACAGGGCTAGAGACCCAGTACTTC. Encoded protein: CASSVHTGLETQYF.

This rearrangement joins TRBV7-3 to TRBJ2-2; weak D call: TRBD2 (6 bases). The V end was cut by 6 bases, the J end by 7 bases, with 15 bases between. Germline CDR1 reads SGHTA; CDR2 reads FQGTGA. The CDR3 runs to 14 residues. CDR3 sequence: CASRRDSSSGELFF. For the CDR3, the DNA is TGTGCCAGCAGAAGGGACTCCAGTAGCGGGGAGCTGTTTTTT. The full variable domain, with the rest looked up from reference TRBV7-3 and TRBJ2-2, is GAGVSQTPSNKVTEKGKYVELRCDPISGHTALYWYRQSLGQGPEFLIYFQGTGAADDSGLPNDRFFAVRPEGSVSTLKIQRTERGDSAVYLCASRRDSSSGELFFGEGSRLTVL.

This clone was observed a few times. The V call is TRBV5-1, the J call TRBJ1-2; the D is unclear. The CDR3 consists of 13 residues. The germline V gene encodes CDR1 SGHRS and CDR2 YFSETQ. The ends were cut back, 4 bases at V and 6 bases at J, with 13 bases in the middle. CDR3 DNA: TGCGCCAGCAGCCCACCCGGACTGAATGGCTACACCTTC. Its protein is CASSPPGLNGYTF.

The chain combines TRBV2 with TRBJ1-2, with 7 nucleotides matching TRBD1. Germline V gene sequence: CDR1 SNHLY, CDR2 FYNNEI. CDR3 size: 13 residues. Trimming took 6 bases from V and 10 from J; bases not matched to a gene: 11. The CDR3 DNA sequence: TGTGCCAGCAGAGAGGGGACAGCCAGAGACTACACCTTC. Translating gives CASREGTARDYTF.

The J gene is TRBJ1-1, the V gene TRBV20-1, with D tentatively TRBD1 (5 bases). The CDR3 runs to 14 residues. Germline V gives CDR1 DFQATT, CDR2 SNEGSKA (reference sequence). Trimming left V 3 bases short and J 0 bases short, with 11 bases between. The CDR3 here is CSASRDSMNTEAFF. CDR3 sequence (DNA): TGCAGTGCTAGTAGAGACAGTATGAACACTGAAGCTTTCTTT.

A word on this clone: The germline gene is not matched at one end of the junction; a read error may be the cause. The chain links TRBV2 to TRBJ1-4; D perhaps matches TRBD1 (5 bases). This CDR3 region has 13 residues. Per the germline V gene, CDR1 is SNHLY and CDR2 is FYNNEI. CDR3 in DNA: TGCGCCAGCAGACTACAGGAACCAGAAAAACTGTTTTTT. Its translation: CASRLQEPEKLFF.